The clone carrying this T cell receptor beta chain showed up just a few times. In germline, CDR1 is MNHEY, CDR2 SVGEGT. The CDR3 is 21 residues long. V was pared by 2 bases and J by 2 bases, with 28 bases between. In TCRdb, the RACE reads were re-called with MiXCR into one record per CDR3 protein. This sample has 150,000 to 200,000 distinct CDR3 sequences, with nearly 30% found just once. This sample stems from a study of human T cells and chemical hapten exposure. Background on the study: Each week of the approximately 26-week study, patients had diphenylcyclopropenone applied to the scalp.

As for time point: pre-sensitization, week 0. The treatment is: therapeutic diphenylcyclopropenone sensitization with weekly scalp DPC. This sequence joins TRBV6-2 or TRBV6-3 and TRBJ1-5, with unresolved D. This specimen was whole blood, taken in connection with sensitization to the hapten diphenylcyclopropenone (DPC). This receptor was obtained from a woman aged 25 to 39 with alopecia areata. Some clones in this sample may be carry-over from other donors' samples. The DNA of the CDR3 is TGTGCCAGCAGTTACCCCCGTTGGTGGTCGGTCAGGAACAAGGGCAATCAGCCCCAGCATTTT. It specifies CASSYPRWWSVRNKGNQPQHF.